This TCR beta chain was sequenced during a study of CD8+ T cells in alopecia areata. This clone was detected only a few times. As the sequencing template, cDNA was produced by extracting RNA and reverse transcribing it. The data were produced by immunoSEQ multiplex PCR, yet TCRdb's version contains in-frame clones alone and is incomplete. The table has 150,000 to 190,000 clones, 45% to 60% seen once. CDR1 and CDR2 from the germline V gene are SGHRS and YFSETQ. CDR3 length: 14 residues. V lost 7 bases and J lost 2, with 16 bases in between. The chain carries TRBV5-1 and TRBJ2-7; D gene unclear. Sequences were derived from CD8+ T cells sorted from blood, sampled at week 0. The TCR comes from a human donor with alopecia areata. CDR3 nucleotides: TGCGCCAGCTCCCTGGGTGGTGGGCCCTACGAGCAGTACTTC. This gives the protein CASSLGGGPYEQYF.